Sequencing of this TCR beta chain was carried out in a study of regulatory T cells in long-lasting Graves disease. Time point defined: persistent/refractory GD, antithyroid drugs over 5 years with positive TRAb. RNA from PBMCs was the source of the TCR library. Concerning this clonotype itself: Germline and junction disagree at one end, which may indicate a read error.

Combining iRepertoire HTBI primers with Arm-PCR of CDR3 regions, the authors built TCR beta libraries. TCRdb re-analysed the multiplex PCR reads in MiXCR, keeping a single row per CDR3 protein. Of almost 350,000 distinct CDR3 sequences in the sample, roughly a fifth are singletons; the top ten hold 25% to 35%. This TCR came from a female donor with Graves disease. The sample consisted of peripheral blood mononuclear cells (PBMCs), taken when the disease was refractory, from a patient treated with antithyroid drugs.

The CDR3 DNA follows: TGCGCCAGCAGTGACGCGGGGGGTCCCAATGAGCAGTTCTTC. Encoded protein: CASSDAGGPNEQFF. This rearrangement joins TRBV6-1 to TRBJ2-1, with TRBD2 identical over 8 bases. Germline loops: CDR1 MNHNS, CDR2 SASEGT. The CDR3 is 14 amino acids.